The 4 T cell receptor beta chains below all came from one sample that was sequenced in a study of cytomegalovirus exposure and HLA in healthy donors. PCR amplification relied on 60 Vbeta primers (plus 13 Jbeta primers). Only in-frame clones appear in the TCRdb table, and some are missing; sequencing was by immunoSEQ multiplex PCR. This sample has around 140,000 clones; 82% occur once, and the top ten carry roughly 9.7%. The sample taken for sequencing was PBMCs. The receptors stem from a woman aged 60-75 years in good health and CMV-seropositive.

The V and J genes are TRBV4-3 and TRBJ2-1; 9 nucleotides align to TRBD2. V dropped 1 base and J dropped 7; count of bases not matched to a gene: 8. This CDR3 region has 16 residues. Germline assignment: CDR1 LGHNA and CDR2 YSLEER. The CDR3 DNA follows: TGCGCCAGCAGCCAAGGGGCGGGAGGGCCTTTTAATGAGCAGTTCTTC. This gives the protein CASSQGAGGPFNEQFF.

This rearrangement joins TRBV6-5 to TRBJ2-1, with D perhaps TRBD2 (5 bases). Trimming left V 6 bases short and J 6 bases short, with 18 bases between. Germline CDR1 is MNHEY and CDR2 is SVGAGI. There are 15 residues in the CDR3. CDR3 nucleotide sequence: TGTGCCAGCAGGTACCCCAGCGGCACGGGCAATGAGCAGTTCTTC. This sequence encodes CASRYPSGTGNEQFF.

This clone showed up just a few times. The V gene is TRBV5-4, the J gene TRBJ1-2; weak D call: TRBD1 (6 bases). Germline-derived CDR1 and CDR2 are SGHNT and YYREEE (reference sequence). This CDR3 contains 13 residues. V was shortened by 5 bases and J by 4 bases, with 12 bases between the two germline ends. The CDR3 nucleotides are TGTGCCAGCAGTCGCGACAGGTCCTATGGCTACACCTTC. Protein: CASSRDRSYGYTF. The entire variable domain, with the rest obtained from reference TRBV5-4 and TRBJ1-2, is as follows: ETGVTQSPTHLIKTRGQQVTLRCSSQSGHNTVSWYQQALGQGPQFIFQYYREEENGRGNFPPRFSGLQFPNYSSELNVNALELDDSALYLCASSRDRSYGYTFGSGTRLTVV.

V usage is TRBV29-1 and J usage is TRBJ2-1; a weak D match, TRBD2 (6 bases). The CDR3 length is 14 residues. V lost 2 bases and J lost 3, with 11 bases in between. CDR1 and CDR2 (germline): SQVTM, ANQGSEA. The CDR3 DNA sequence: TGCAGCGTTGAAATATACGGGGGCTACAATGAGCAGTTCTTC. Protein sequence: CSVEIYGGYNEQFF.